A single sample gave rise to the 15 T cell receptor beta chains below, sequenced in a study of T cells in Graves' hyperthyroidism and ophthalmopathy. RNA transcripts served as the template for amplifying TCR beta CDR3 regions. During a first-round RT-PCR of the TCR CDR3, the HTBI primer set was used. TCRdb passed the multiplex PCR reads through MiXCR, listing each CDR3 protein once. The table has 550,000 to 600,000 distinct CDR3 sequences, around 46% seen once. Sequenced: peripheral blood or thyroid tissue (not recorded which). These receptors were taken from an adult woman with Graves' disease, either hyperthyroidism or ophthalmopathy (not recorded which).

The chain is built from TRBV7-2 and TRBJ1-5; D gene uncertain. Trimming removed 8 bases from V and 2 bases from J, with 19 bases in between. The CDR3 has 16 residues. From germline, CDR1 is SGHTA and CDR2 FQGNSA. CDR3 sequence reads: CASSPARIGGNQPQHF. The CDR3 DNA is TGTGCCAGCTCACCCGCCCGCATTGGGGGCAATCAGCCCCAGCATTTT.

J is TRBJ1-6 and V is TRBV29-1, with TRBD1 matching over 10 bases. J was trimmed by 10 bases and V by 4 bases; bases with no gene match: 4. The CDR3 covers 13 residues. Germline CDR1 is SQVTM and CDR2 is ANQGSEA. For the CDR3, the DNA is TGCAGCGTTGGCGGACAGGGGGGATCACCCCTCCACTTT. This codes for CSVGGQGGSPLHF.

This clonotype was seen many times. This chain uses TRBV6-1 with TRBJ1-2; weak D call: TRBD1 (6 bases). This CDR3 contains 13 residues. CDR1 MNHNS and CDR2 SASEGT come from the germline V gene. V was trimmed by 7 bases and J by 6 bases, leaving 15 bases between them. This CDR3 is CASKAYRAHGYTF. The CDR3 DNA reads TGTGCCAGCAAAGCCTACAGGGCGCATGGCTACACCTTC.

This clonotype has more than one count but fewer than ten. The CDR3 loop reads CASSPRGLEDGYTF. CDR3 coding DNA: TGCGCCAGCAGCCCCAGGGGTTTAGAAGATGGCTACACCTTC. The chain uses TRBV5-1 and TRBJ1-2; a possible D gene is TRBD1 (6 bases). V was pared by 4 bases and J by 6 bases, with 16 bases between. The length of the CDR3 is 14 residues. Germline CDR1 SGHRS, CDR2 YFSETQ.

The chain links TRBV10-3 to TRBJ2-7, with D tentatively TRBD2 (5 bases). The CDR3 runs 15 residues. Germline V gene sequence: CDR1 ENHRY, CDR2 SYGVKD. Trimming took off 5 bases at V and 3 bases at J, with 17 bases between the two ends. In nucleotides, the CDR3 is TGTGCCATCAGTCCGGAGCCGAGGGAAAGCTACGAGCAGTACTTC. This codes for CAISPEPRESYEQYF.

This chain links TRBV7-2 with TRBJ2-7; D not resolved. The CDR3 spans 14 residues. The germline gives CDR1 SGHTA, CDR2 FQGNSA. Trimming took 0 bases from V and 3 from J, leaving 9 bases between them. The CDR3 coding sequence is TGTGCCAGCAGCTTAGCGCAAATTATCTACGAGCAGTACTTC. This gives the protein CASSLAQIIYEQYF.

In this sample, this clonotype turned up many times. The genes are TRBV20-1 and TRBJ1-5, with TRBD1 matching over 10 bases. The CDR3 totals 14 residues. The germline CDR1 and CDR2 sequences are DFQATT and SNEGSKA (reference sequence). V shed 3 bases and J 7 bases; nucleotides not matched to a gene: 6. The CDR3 here is CSARGTGVMQPQHF. CDR3 coding DNA: TGCAGTGCTAGGGGGACAGGGGTGATGCAGCCCCAGCATTTT.

This clonotype was seen once. The conserved phenylalanine or tryptophan normally closing the CDR3 is absent here, so this likely arose from a read error. No DNA is shown, since the ends of the CDR3 on it are uncertain; the CDR3 is the one TCRdb lists. The chain is built from TRBV7-9 and TRBJ1-1. Per the germline V gene, CDR1 is SEHNR and CDR2 is FQNEAQ (reference sequence). Counting both end residues, the CDR3 totals 11 amino acids. CDR3 protein: CASSLGARANY.

V gene TRBV7-9 combines with J gene TRBJ2-5, with 10 bases aligning to TRBD2. This CDR3 comprises 21 residues. V was clipped by 0 bases and J by 8 bases; unmatched bases: 24. Germline V gives CDR1 SEHNR, CDR2 FQNEAQ (reference sequence). CDR3 DNA sequence: TGTGCCAGCAGCTTAGCCGTTCTGGTGACAGGGACGCCAGCGGGAGGGGCTACCCAGTACTTC. Amino acid sequence: CASSLAVLVTGTPAGGATQYF.

This clonotype was recorded at least ten times. V and J are TRBV20-1 and TRBJ1-4, with a tentative D call TRBD1 (5 bases). This CDR3 comprises 14 residues. From germline, CDR1 is DFQATT and CDR2 SNEGSKA (reference sequence). The V and J ends lost 6 bases and 3 bases respectively, with 14 bases between them. CDR3 in amino acids: CSASLRAANEKLFF. The CDR3 bases are TGCAGTGCGAGCCTCAGGGCGGCTAATGAAAAACTGTTTTTT.

The chain couples TRBV2 to TRBJ1-4; D not resolved. V lost 8 bases and J lost 8, with 12 bases in between. The CDR3 length is 12 residues. Germline V lookup: CDR1 SNHLY, CDR2 FYNNEI. This CDR3 reads CASWEGLEKLFF. The CDR3 DNA follows: TGTGCCAGCTGGGAGGGCCTCGAAAAACTGTTTTTT.

The CDR3 sequence: CASSLRGSEELFF. DNA of the CDR3: TGCGCCAGCAGCCTCAGGGGCTCCGAGGAGCTGTTTTTT. The chain is built from TRBV5-1 and TRBJ2-2; tentative D call: TRBD1 (6 bases). The CDR3 runs 13 residues. Trimming left V 4 bases short and J 10 bases short, with 14 bases between. Germline V CDR1 and CDR2: SGHRS, YFSETQ. Full variable domain (outside the CDR3, taken from reference TRBV5-1 and TRBJ2-2): KAGVTQTPRYLIKTRGQQVTLSCSPISGHRSVSWYQQTPGQGLQFLFEYFSETQRNKGNFPGRFSGRQFSNSRSEMNVSTLELGDSALYLCASSLRGSEELFFGEGSRLTVL.

This clonotype was found many times. The chain combines TRBV12-3 or TRBV12-4 with TRBJ1-5; no firm D call. Trimming removed 5 bases from V and 2 bases from J, with 16 bases in between. This CDR3 has 16 amino acids. In DNA, the CDR3 is TGTGCCAGCAGTCCCTCGACGGACTGGGGCAATCAGCCCCAGCATTTT. Translated, it gives CASSPSTDWGNQPQHF.

The chain carries TRBV12-3 or TRBV12-4 and TRBJ2-3; weak D call: TRBD1 (6 bases). This CDR3 comprises 14 residues. Trimming took 7 bases from V and 3 from J, leaving 14 bases between them. This chain's CDR3 is CASMWPGVTDTQYF. CDR3 DNA sequence: TGTGCCAGCATGTGGCCAGGGGTGACAGATACGCAGTATTTT.

The chain carries TRBV15 and TRBJ2-5; D might be TRBD1 (5 bases). Trimming pared 0 bases from V and 3 bases from J, leaving 11 bases between. This CDR3 has 15 amino acids. CDR1 and CDR2 from the germline V gene are LNHNV and YYDKDF (reference sequence). The CDR3 DNA follows: TGTGCCACCAGCAGAGATCGCGCCAGGGAAGAGACCCAGTACTTC. Translating gives CATSRDRAREETQYF. The full variable domain, completed using reference TRBV15 and TRBJ2-5, is DAMVIQNPRYQVTQFGKPVTLSCSQTLNHNVMYWYQQKSSQAPKLLFHYYDKDFNNEADTPDNFQSRRPNTSFCFLDIRSPGLGDTAMYLCATSRDRAREETQYFGPGTRLLVL.